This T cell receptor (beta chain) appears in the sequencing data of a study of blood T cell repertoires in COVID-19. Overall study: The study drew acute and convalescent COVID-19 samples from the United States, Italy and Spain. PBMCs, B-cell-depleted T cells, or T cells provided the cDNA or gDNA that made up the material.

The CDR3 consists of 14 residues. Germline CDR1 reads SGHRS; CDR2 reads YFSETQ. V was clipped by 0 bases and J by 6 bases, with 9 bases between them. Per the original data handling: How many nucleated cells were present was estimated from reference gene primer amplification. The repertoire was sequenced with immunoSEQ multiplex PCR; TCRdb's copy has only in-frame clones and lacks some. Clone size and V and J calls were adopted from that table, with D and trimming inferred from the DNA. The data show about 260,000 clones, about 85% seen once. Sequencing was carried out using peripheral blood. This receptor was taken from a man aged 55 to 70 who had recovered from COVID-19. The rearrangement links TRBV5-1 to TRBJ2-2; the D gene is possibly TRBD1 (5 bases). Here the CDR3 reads CASSLAREPGELFF. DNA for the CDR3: TGCGCCAGCAGCTTGGCCAGGGAACCCGGGGAGCTGTTTTTT. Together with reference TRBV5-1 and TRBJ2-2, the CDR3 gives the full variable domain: KAGVTQTPRYLIKTRGQQVTLSCSPISGHRSVSWYQQTPGQGLQFLFEYFSETQRNKGNFPGRFSGRQFSNSRSEMNVSTLELGDSALYLCASSLAREPGELFFGEGSRLTVL.